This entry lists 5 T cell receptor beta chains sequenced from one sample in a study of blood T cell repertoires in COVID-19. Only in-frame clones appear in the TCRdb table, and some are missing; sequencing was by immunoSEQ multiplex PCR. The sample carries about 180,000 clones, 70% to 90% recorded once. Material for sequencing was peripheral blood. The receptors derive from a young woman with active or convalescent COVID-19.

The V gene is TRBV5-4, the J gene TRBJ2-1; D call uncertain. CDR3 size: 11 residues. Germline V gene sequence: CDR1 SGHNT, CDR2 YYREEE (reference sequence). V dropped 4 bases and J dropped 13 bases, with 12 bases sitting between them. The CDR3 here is CASSRGVEQFF. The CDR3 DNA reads TGTGCCAGCAGCCGCGGAGTCGAACAGTTCTTC.

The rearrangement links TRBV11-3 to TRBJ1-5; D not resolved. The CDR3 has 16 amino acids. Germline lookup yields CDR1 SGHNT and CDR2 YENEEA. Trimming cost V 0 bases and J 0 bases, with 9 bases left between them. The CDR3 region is CASSLDPLYSNQPQHF. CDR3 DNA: TGTGCCAGCAGCTTAGACCCTTTATATAGCAATCAGCCCCAGCATTTT.

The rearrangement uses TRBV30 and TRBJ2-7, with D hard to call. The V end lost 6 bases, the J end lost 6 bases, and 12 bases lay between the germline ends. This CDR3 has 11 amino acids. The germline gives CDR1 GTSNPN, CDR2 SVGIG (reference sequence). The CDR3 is CACNLFGEQYF. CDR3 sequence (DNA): TGTGCCTGTAATCTATTTGGCGAGCAGTACTTC.

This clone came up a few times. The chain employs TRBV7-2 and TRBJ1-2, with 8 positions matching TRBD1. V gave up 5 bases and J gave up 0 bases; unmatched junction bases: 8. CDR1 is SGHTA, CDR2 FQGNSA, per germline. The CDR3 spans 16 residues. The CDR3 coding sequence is TGTGCCAGCAGCCTTAGACAGGGGCACTCTAACTATGGCTACACCTTC. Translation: CASSLRQGHSNYGYTF.

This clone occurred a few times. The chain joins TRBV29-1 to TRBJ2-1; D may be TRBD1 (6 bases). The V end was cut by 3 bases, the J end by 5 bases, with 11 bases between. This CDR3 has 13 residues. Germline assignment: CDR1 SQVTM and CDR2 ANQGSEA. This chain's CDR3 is CSVEGWTDNEQFF. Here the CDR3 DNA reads TGCAGCGTTGAGGGGTGGACAGACAATGAGCAGTTCTTC.